In its sample, the clone carrying this T cell receptor beta chain was seen a few times. V was trimmed by 4 bases and J by 1 base, leaving 5 bases between them. CDR3 size: 12 residues. Germline-derived CDR1 and CDR2 are SGHNT and YYREEE (reference sequence). These data belong to a study of T cell changes during pregnancy in multiple sclerosis. The data were produced by immunoSEQ multiplex PCR, yet TCRdb's version contains in-frame clones alone and is incomplete. The sample has about 71,000 clones; roughly 91% are singletons. This TCR derives from a female donor with multiple sclerosis, enrolled in a pregnancy study. The chain combines TRBV5-4 with TRBJ1-2; D is ambiguous. Sequencing was performed on CD8+ T cells from peripheral blood mononuclear cells, taken before pregnancy. CDR3 sequence: CASSQDNYGYTF. In DNA, the CDR3 is TGTGCCAGCAGCCAGGATAACTATGGCTACACCTTC.